A single sample is the source of the 21 T cell receptor beta chains below, sequenced in a study of CXCR3-negative and CXCR3-positive naive CD8 T cells. These receptors have no identified antigens. The TRB libraries of cDNA were built by UMI-labeled 5' RACE. TCRdb reprocessed the 5' RACE reads and keeps a single row for each CDR3 protein, giving no DNA. This sample contains 130,000 to 150,000 distinct CDR3 sequences. Study-level findings and limits: Greater hydrophobicity was found in TRB CDR3s of CXCR3-positive naive cells than of CXCR3-negative naive cells.

Sequenced sample: naive CXCR3+ CD8+ T cells from blood. Subset indicated: CD45RO-CCR7+CD27+CD95- naive CD8+ T cells expressing CXCR3 (TNR3+). The receptors come from a human donor in good health. Some clones in this sample may be carry-over from other donors' samples.

The chain uses TRBV13 and TRBJ2-7. Germline V gene lookup returns CDR1 PRHDT and CDR2 FYEKMQ (reference sequence). The CDR3 extends over 12 amino acids. The CDR3 sequence is CASSLAGYEQYF.

V usage is TRBV11-2 and J usage is TRBJ2-7. Germline V gene sequence: CDR1 SGHAT, CDR2 FQNNGV. The length of the CDR3 is 15 residues. CDR3 sequence: CASSSMTDRDYEQYF. The whole variable domain, remainder taken from reference TRBV11-2 and TRBJ2-7, is EAGVAQSPRYKIIEKRQSVAFWCNPISGHATLYWYQQILGQGPKLLIQFQNNGVVDDSQLPKDRFSAERLKGVDSTLKIQPAKLEDSAVYLCASSSMTDRDYEQYFGPGTRLTVT.

This chain links TRBV20-1 with TRBJ1-2; the TRBD1 assignment by TCRdb is unverifiable without DNA. The CDR3 extends over 19 amino acids. CDR1 is DFQATT, CDR2 SNEGSKA, per germline (reference sequence). The CDR3 spells CSAQKLIRDTFMSNYGYTF.

V usage is TRBV6-5 and J usage is TRBJ1-5; the D call of TRBD1 rests on TCRdb alone, since no DNA is present to check it. Germline assignment: CDR1 MNHEY and CDR2 SVGAGI. This CDR3 contains 13 residues. This CDR3 reads CASSLRDNQPQHF.

The V call is TRBV27, the J call TRBJ2-7. Germline lookup yields CDR1 MNHEY and CDR2 SMNVEV (reference sequence). This CDR3 region has 14 residues. The CDR3 reads CASSFDRYFREQYF.

The gene calls are TRBV4-3 and TRBJ2-3; TCRdb returns TRBD2, unconfirmable since there is no DNA. The CDR3 loop spans 16 amino acids. Germline loops: CDR1 LGHNA, CDR2 YSLEER. This CDR3 is CASSQEGGRVSDTQYF.

The chain is built from TRBV18 and TRBJ2-7; the TCRdb call, TRBD1, lacks DNA for checking. The CDR3 is made up of 15 amino acids. Per the germline V gene, CDR1 is KGHSH and CDR2 is LQKENI. CDR3 in amino acids: CASSPGQARKDEQYF.

The chain links TRBV7-9 to TRBJ1-5; without DNA, the TCRdb call of TRBD1 cannot be checked. The CDR3 has 16 amino acids. Per the germline V gene, CDR1 is SEHNR and CDR2 is FQNEAQ (reference sequence). The chain's CDR3 is CASSLGHLGSNQPQHF.

The chain joins TRBV7-9 to TRBJ2-1; the D call from TCRdb, TRBD1, cannot be confirmed without DNA. This CDR3 has 15 amino acids. CDR1 is SEHNR and CDR2 is FQNEAQ in the germline V gene (reference sequence). CDR3 protein: CASSLPRDIYNEQFF. The full variable domain, in which reference TRBV7-9 and TRBJ2-1 provide the parts outside the CDR3, is DTGVSQNPRHKITKRGQNVTFRCDPISEHNRLYWYRQTLGQGPEFLTYFQNEAQLEKSRLLSDRFSAERPKGSFSTLEIQRTEQGDSAMYLCASSLPRDIYNEQFFGPGTRLTVL.

CDR3 residues: CSVEVDRGPYGYTF. The chain couples TRBV29-1 to TRBJ1-2; TCRdb names TRBD1, which stays unverified in the absence of DNA. CDR3 size: 14 residues. The germline gives CDR1 SQVTM, CDR2 ANQGSEA. Complete variable domain (other parts from reference TRBV29-1 and TRBJ1-2): SAVISQKPSRDICQRGTSLTIQCQVDSQVTMMFWYRQQPGQSLTLIATANQGSEATYESGFVIDKFPISRPNLTFSTLTVSNMSPEDSSIYLCSVEVDRGPYGYTFGSGTRLTVV.

V gene TRBV2 combines with J gene TRBJ2-5; TCRdb returns TRBD2, unconfirmable since there is no DNA. The CDR3 totals 18 residues. The germline V gene has CDR1 SNHLY and CDR2 FYNNEI. The CDR3 protein is CASSATSGGARDRETQYF.

The chain employs TRBV6-6 and TRBJ2-2; the TCRdb call, TRBD2, lacks DNA for checking. The CDR3 runs to 17 residues. Germline V CDR1 and CDR2: MNHNY, SVGAGI (reference sequence). CDR3 region: CASSSRLAGDPGGELFF.

The chain carries TRBV29-1 and TRBJ2-3; TCRdb gives TRBD1 as the D gene, but with no DNA this cannot be confirmed. The germline V gene has CDR1 SQVTM and CDR2 ANQGSEA. CDR3 length: 13 residues. This chain's CDR3 is CSVEGTRDDTKYF.

The V and J genes are TRBV15 and TRBJ2-1. The germline gives CDR1 LNHNV, CDR2 YYDKDF (reference sequence). The CDR3 spans 14 residues. The CDR3 loop is CATSRDQPYNEQFF.

The chain recombines TRBV6-2 or TRBV6-3 with TRBJ2-3; TCRdb reports TRBD1, a call that lacks DNA to check it against. The germline gives CDR1 MNHEY, CDR2 SVGEGT. CDR3 length equals 20 residues. The chain's CDR3 is CASSYRGRGATIPSTDTQYF.

The rearrangement links TRBV3-1 to TRBJ2-3; TCRdb picks TRBD1, but there is no DNA to check that call. Germline CDR1 and CDR2: LGHDT and YNNKEL (reference sequence). This CDR3 comprises 15 residues. CDR3 amino acids: CASSWGQRAEDTQYF.

The chain employs TRBV13 and TRBJ1-3; TCRdb selects TRBD1, and the lack of DNA leaves this call unchecked. The germline V gene encodes CDR1 PRHDT and CDR2 FYEKMQ (reference sequence). The CDR3 runs to 15 residues. CDR3 in amino acids: CASSRGEVPGNTIYF.

The chain is built from TRBV14 and TRBJ2-4. The CDR3 runs to 13 residues. From germline, CDR1 is SGHDN and CDR2 FVKESK. CDR3 loop: CASSQRLSDIQYF.

The chain uses TRBV5-1 and TRBJ2-6; with no DNA, the TCRdb D assignment of TRBD1 cannot be verified. Germline loops: CDR1 SGHRS, CDR2 YFSETQ. This CDR3 comprises 19 residues. CDR3: CASSFVQGSVLSGANVLTF.

The rearrangement joins TRBV6-6 to TRBJ2-5. The germline V gene encodes CDR1 MNHNY and CDR2 SVGAGI (reference sequence). The length of the CDR3 is 14 residues. The CDR3 spells CASSYSNSQETQYF.

The chain couples TRBV12-5 to TRBJ2-7; TCRdb names TRBD2, which stays unverified in the absence of DNA. This CDR3 has 15 residues. Germline CDR1 reads LGHNT; CDR2 reads FRNRAP. CDR3: CASGSSGLARDEQYF.